The 3 T cell receptor beta chains in this list originate from one sample, sequenced in a study of blood T cell repertoires in COVID-19. Method: immunoSEQ multiplex PCR; TCRdb's copy keeps in-frame clones and lacks some. The sample records some 380,000 clones, 90% being singletons. Sequencing was carried out using peripheral blood. The receptors here all came from a man younger than 30 with active or convalescent COVID-19.

This clone was found once. V gene TRBV29-1 combines with J gene TRBJ1-2; D is possibly TRBD1 (5 bases). The V gene lost 4 bases and the J gene lost 4 bases, with 10 bases spanning the gap. Germline lookup yields CDR1 SQVTM and CDR2 ANQGSEA. This CDR3 has 12 residues. In nucleotides, the CDR3 is TGCAGCGTTGCTGGACACATCTATGGCTACACCTTC. Translated: CSVAGHIYGYTF. The full variable domain, rest sourced from reference TRBV29-1 and TRBJ1-2, is SAVISQKPSRDICQRGTSLTIQCQVDSQVTMMFWYRQQPGQSLTLIATANQGSEATYESGFVIDKFPISRPNLTFSTLTVSNMSPEDSSIYLCSVAGHIYGYTFGSGTRLTVV.

The rearrangement joins TRBV27 to TRBJ1-2; D is unclear. The CDR3 loop spans 13 amino acids. V shed 2 bases and J shed 4 bases, with 8 bases lying between them. Germline V gives CDR1 MNHEY, CDR2 SMNVEV (reference sequence). The DNA for the CDR3 is TGTGCCAGCAGTTTAGGCACCCTCTATGGCTACACCTTC. Protein sequence: CASSLGTLYGYTF.

The J gene is TRBJ2-7, the V gene TRBV7-4; D call uncertain. The germline V and J ends were trimmed by 5 bases and 2 bases, with 16 bases remaining between them. The CDR3 has 15 residues. The V gene's germline CDR1 is SGHVT and CDR2 SQSDAQ. The CDR3 sequence: CASSPPRVPTYEQYF. In DNA, the CDR3 is TGTGCCAGCAGCCCGCCTCGGGTACCGACCTACGAGCAGTACTTC. The full variable domain, completed using reference TRBV7-4 and TRBJ2-7, is GAGVSQSPRYKVAKRGRDVALRCDSISGHVTLYWYRQTLGQGSEVLTYSQSDAQRDKSGRPSGRFSAERPERSVSTLKIQRTEQGDSAVYLCASSPPRVPTYEQYFGPGTRLTVT.